The rows below give T cell receptor beta chains drawn from one sample of a study of blood T cell repertoires in COVID-19. Measured with immunoSEQ multiplex PCR; TCRdb has only the in-frame clones, and not every one. This sample has more than 100,000 clones, with about 89% found just once. What was sequenced was peripheral blood. The receptors here all came from a man aged 50 to 60 with active COVID-19. CDR3s include the opening cysteine and the closing phenylalanine or tryptophan. The D gene is left open where the match is weak. Expanded clones get a size class; other rows say once, few or many, or leave the size out.

d_gene	v_gene	abundance	j_gene	CDR3aa	CDR3nt
TRBD1	TRBV6-5	NA	TRBJ1-4	CASRIRQGEKLFF	TGTGCCAGCAGAATACGACAGGGTGAAAAACTGTTTTTT
TRBD2	TRBV5-4	NA	TRBJ2-7	CASSAGAGGKTYEQYF	TGTGCCAGCAGCGCCGGAGCGGGGGGGAAGACCTACGAGCAGTACTTC
TRBD2	TRBV3-1/TRBV3-2	NA	TRBJ2-3	CASSLDTTSGAGDTQYF	TGTGCCAGCAGCTTAGATACCACTAGCGGGGCGGGAGATACGCAGTATTTT
TRBD2	TRBV7-2	NA	TRBJ2-3	CASSLSSGSADTQYF	TGTGCCAGCAGCCTCTCCAGCGGGAGCGCAGATACGCAGTATTTT
NA	TRBV4-1	NA	TRBJ1-1	CASSQDRAPGWTEAFF	TGCGCCAGCAGCCAAGATAGGGCCCCGGGGTGGACTGAAGCTTTCTTT
TRBD1	TRBV19	NA	TRBJ1-1	CASRDRGRITEAFF	TGTGCCAGTCGGGACAGGGGGCGAATCACTGAAGCTTTCTTT
TRBD2	TRBV4-1	NA	TRBJ2-1	CASSQSTSGGAWEQFF	TGCGCCAGCAGCCAATCAACTAGCGGGGGGGCCTGGGAGCAGTTCTTC
TRBD2	TRBV2	NA	TRBJ2-5	CACSTSGGAQETQYF	TGTGCCTGTAGCACTAGCGGGGGGGCGCAAGAGACCCAGTACTTC
TRBD1	TRBV6-5	NA	TRBJ1-1	CASSWRQGHTEAFF	TGTGCCAGCAGTTGGCGACAGGGTCACACTGAAGCTTTCTTT
TRBD1	TRBV7-9	NA	TRBJ1-6	CASSPGGTLNSPLHF	TGTGCCAGCAGCCCAGGGGGGACCTTAAATTCACCCCTCCACTTT
NA	TRBV4-1	NA	TRBJ1-1	CASSQDVRLANTEAFF	TGCGCCAGCAGCCAAGATGTCCGACTGGCGAACACTGAAGCTTTCTTT
TRBD1	TRBV19	few	TRBJ1-3	CASSIDYGTGTGNTIYF	TGTGCCAGTAGTATAGATTACGGGACAGGGACTGGAAACACCATATATTTT
NA	TRBV25-1	NA	TRBJ1-4	CASSEYTGQINEKLFF	TGTGCCAGCAGTGAATATACTGGACAGATTAATGAAAAACTGTTTTTT
NA	TRBV5-6	NA	TRBJ2-3	CASRIAGTDTQYF	TGTGCCAGCAGGATAGCGGGCACAGATACGCAGTATTTT
TRBD1	TRBV5-1	few	TRBJ2-7	CASSLALQGPHEQYF	TGCGCCAGCAGCTTGGCCCTACAGGGGCCCCACGAGCAGTACTTC
NA	TRBV5-3	NA	TRBJ2-1	CARSLGDGVRRYNEQFF	TGTGCCAGAAGCTTGGGTGACGGCGTTCGCAGGTACAATGAGCAGTTCTTC